The clone carrying this T cell receptor beta chain occurred a few times. The data originate from a study of CD8+ T cells in alopecia areata. Per the germline V gene, CDR1 is SGHNT and CDR2 is YYREEE (reference sequence). Trimming left V 4 bases short and J 6 bases short, with 18 bases between. The CDR3 loop spans 15 amino acids. cDNA prepared by RNA extraction and subsequent reverse transcription served as the template for sequencing. The method was immunoSEQ multiplex PCR; TCRdb's version includes in-frame clones alone and lacks a portion of them. The table has some 130,000 clones, approximately 49% seen once.

This receptor was identified in a human donor with alopecia areata. The input for sequencing was CD8+ T cells sorted from blood, taken at week 0. The chain combines TRBV5-4 with TRBJ2-3, with a weak D call TRBD2 (7 bases). CDR3 DNA: TGTGCCAGCAGCCCGGGTAGGGGGGGGCCGGATACGCAGTATTTT. Translating gives CASSPGRGGPDTQYF.